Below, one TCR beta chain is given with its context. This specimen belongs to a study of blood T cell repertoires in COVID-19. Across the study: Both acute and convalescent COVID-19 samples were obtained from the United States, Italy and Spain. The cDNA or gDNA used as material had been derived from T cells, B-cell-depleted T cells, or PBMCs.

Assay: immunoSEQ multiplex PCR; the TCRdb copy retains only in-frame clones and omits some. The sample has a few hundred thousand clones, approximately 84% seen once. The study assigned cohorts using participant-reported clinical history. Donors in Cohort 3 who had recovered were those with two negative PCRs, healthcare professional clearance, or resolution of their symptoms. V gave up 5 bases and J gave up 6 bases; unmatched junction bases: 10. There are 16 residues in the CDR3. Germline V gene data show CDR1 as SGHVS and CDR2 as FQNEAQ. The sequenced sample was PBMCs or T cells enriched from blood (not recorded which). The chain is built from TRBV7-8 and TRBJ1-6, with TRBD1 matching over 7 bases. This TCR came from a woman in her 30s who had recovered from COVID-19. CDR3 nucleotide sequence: TGTGCCAGCAGCCCCTTGGTCCCAGGGGGTAATTCACCCCTCCACTTT. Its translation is CASSPLVPGGNSPLHF.